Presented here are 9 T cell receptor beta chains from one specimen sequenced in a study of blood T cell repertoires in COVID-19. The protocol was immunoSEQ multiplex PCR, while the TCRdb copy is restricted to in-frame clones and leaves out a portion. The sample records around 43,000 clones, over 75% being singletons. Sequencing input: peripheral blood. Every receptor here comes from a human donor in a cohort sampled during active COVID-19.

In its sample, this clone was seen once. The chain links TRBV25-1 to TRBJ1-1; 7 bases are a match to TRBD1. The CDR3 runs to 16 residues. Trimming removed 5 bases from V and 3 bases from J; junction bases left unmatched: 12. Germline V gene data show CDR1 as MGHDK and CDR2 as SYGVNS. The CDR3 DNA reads TGTGCCAGCAGTACCATCAGACAGGGTCCGGACACTGAAGCTTTCTTT. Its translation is CASSTIRQGPDTEAFF.

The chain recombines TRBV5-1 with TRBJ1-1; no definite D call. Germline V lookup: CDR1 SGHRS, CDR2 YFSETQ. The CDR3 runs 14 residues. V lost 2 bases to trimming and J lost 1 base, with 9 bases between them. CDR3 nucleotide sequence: TGCGCCAGCAGCTTCCGGGGTGGGAACACTGAAGCTTTCTTT. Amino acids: CASSFRGGNTEAFF.

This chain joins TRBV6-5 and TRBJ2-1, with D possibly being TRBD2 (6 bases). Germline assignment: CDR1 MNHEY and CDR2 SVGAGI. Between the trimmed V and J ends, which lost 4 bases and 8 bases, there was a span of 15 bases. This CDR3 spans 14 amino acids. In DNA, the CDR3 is TGTGCCAGCAGTTCCCCACTAGCTTACTATGAGCAGTTCTTC. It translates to CASSSPLAYYEQFF.

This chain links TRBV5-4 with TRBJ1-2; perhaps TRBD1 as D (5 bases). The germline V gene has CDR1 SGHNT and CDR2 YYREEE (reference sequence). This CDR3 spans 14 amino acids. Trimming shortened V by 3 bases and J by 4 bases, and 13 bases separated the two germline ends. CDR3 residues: CASSSFGRAYGYTF. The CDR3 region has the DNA TGTGCCAGCAGCTCCTTCGGCAGGGCCTATGGCTACACCTTC.

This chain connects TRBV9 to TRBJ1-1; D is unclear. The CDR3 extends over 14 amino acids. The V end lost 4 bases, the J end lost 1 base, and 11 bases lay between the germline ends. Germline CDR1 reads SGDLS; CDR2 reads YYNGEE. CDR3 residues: CASSSGVANTEAFF. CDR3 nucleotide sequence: TGTGCCAGCAGCAGCGGGGTGGCGAACACTGAAGCTTTCTTT.

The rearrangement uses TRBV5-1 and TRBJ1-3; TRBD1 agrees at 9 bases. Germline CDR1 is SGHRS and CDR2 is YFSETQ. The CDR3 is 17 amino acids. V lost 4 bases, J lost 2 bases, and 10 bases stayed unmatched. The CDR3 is CASSAMDRGSTGNTIYF. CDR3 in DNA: TGCGCCAGCAGCGCAATGGACAGGGGATCAACTGGAAACACCATATATTTT.

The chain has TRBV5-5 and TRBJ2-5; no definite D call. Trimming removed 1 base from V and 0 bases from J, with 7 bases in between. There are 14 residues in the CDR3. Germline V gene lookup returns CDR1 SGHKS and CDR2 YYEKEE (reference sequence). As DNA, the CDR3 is TGTGCCAGCAGCTTGAGGCTAGACCAAGAGACCCAGTACTTC. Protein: CASSLRLDQETQYF.

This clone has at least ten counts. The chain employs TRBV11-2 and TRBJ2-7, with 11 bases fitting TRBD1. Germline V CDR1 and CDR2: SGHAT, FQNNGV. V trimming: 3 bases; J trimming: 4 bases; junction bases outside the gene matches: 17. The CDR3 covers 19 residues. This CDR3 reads CASSLIRDRGLGDIYEQYF. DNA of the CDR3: TGTGCCAGCAGCTTGATCCGGGACAGGGGGTTAGGGGATATTTACGAGCAGTACTTC.

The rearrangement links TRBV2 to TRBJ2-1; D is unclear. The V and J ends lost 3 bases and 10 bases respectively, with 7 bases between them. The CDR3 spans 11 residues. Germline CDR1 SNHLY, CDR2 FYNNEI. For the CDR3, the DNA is TGTGCCAGCAGTGACAGAATCGAGCAGTTCTTC. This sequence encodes CASSDRIEQFF.